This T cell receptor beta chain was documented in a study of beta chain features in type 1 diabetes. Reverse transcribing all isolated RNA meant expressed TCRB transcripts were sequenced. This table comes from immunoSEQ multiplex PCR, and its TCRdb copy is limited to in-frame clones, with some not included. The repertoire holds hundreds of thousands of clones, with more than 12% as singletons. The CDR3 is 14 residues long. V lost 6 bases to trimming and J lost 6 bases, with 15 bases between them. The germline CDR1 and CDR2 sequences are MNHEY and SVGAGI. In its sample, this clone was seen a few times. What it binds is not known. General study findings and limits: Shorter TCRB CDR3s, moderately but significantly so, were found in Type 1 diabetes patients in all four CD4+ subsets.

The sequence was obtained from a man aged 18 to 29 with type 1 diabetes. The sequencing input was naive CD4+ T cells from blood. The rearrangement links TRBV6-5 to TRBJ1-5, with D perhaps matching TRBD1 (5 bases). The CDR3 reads CASRRTRGGQPQHF. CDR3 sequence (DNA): TGTGCCAGCAGGAGGACCCGGGGCGGTCAGCCCCAGCATTTT.